The T cell receptor beta chain described here comes from a study of graft-versus-host responses after intestinal transplantation. Study at large: Among the recipients, transplants were multivisceral, liver-intestinal, or isolated intestinal. General study results and limits: Graft-donor T cell macrochimerism in patients accompanied high graft-versus-host to host-versus-graft clonal ratios in allografts. GvH clones were found in recipient marrow; some appeared first in ileum or blood.

This table comes from immunoSEQ multiplex PCR, and its TCRdb copy is limited to in-frame clones, with some not included. The sample consists of roughly 100,000 clones, 80% to 95% of them appearing once. V was cut by 0 bases and J by 3 bases, with 13 bases left in between. Germline CDR1 SGHRS, CDR2 YFSETQ. The CDR3 is 15 amino acids. As to this clone: Its antigen is currently unknown.

The chain employs TRBV5-1 and TRBJ2-7; D is unresolved. The input for sequencing was unstimulated CD8+ T cells sorted from spleen or lymph node cells, taken before intestinal transplant. The sequence derives from a human donor who received an intestinal transplant. CDR3 sequence reads: CASSLAVGTIYEQYF. CDR3 DNA: TGCGCCAGCAGCTTGGCGGTCGGCACGATCTACGAGCAGTACTTC. The full variable domain, in which reference TRBV5-1 and TRBJ2-7 provide the parts outside the CDR3, is KAGVTQTPRYLIKTRGQQVTLSCSPISGHRSVSWYQQTPGQGLQFLFEYFSETQRNKGNFPGRFSGRQFSNSRSEMNVSTLELGDSALYLCASSLAVGTIYEQYFGPGTRLTVT.